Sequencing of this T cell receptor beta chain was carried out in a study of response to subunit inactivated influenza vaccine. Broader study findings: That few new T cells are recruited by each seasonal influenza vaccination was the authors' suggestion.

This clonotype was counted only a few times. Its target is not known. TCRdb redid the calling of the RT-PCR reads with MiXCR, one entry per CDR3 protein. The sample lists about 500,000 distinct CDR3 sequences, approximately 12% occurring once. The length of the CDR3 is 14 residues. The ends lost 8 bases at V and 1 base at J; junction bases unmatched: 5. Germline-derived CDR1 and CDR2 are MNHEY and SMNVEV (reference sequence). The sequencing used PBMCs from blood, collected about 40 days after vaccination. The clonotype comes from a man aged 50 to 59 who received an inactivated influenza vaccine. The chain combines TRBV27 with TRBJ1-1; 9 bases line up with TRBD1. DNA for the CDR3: TGTGCCAGCTGGACAGGGGATTGGAACACTGAAGCTTTCTTT. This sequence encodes CASWTGDWNTEAFF.